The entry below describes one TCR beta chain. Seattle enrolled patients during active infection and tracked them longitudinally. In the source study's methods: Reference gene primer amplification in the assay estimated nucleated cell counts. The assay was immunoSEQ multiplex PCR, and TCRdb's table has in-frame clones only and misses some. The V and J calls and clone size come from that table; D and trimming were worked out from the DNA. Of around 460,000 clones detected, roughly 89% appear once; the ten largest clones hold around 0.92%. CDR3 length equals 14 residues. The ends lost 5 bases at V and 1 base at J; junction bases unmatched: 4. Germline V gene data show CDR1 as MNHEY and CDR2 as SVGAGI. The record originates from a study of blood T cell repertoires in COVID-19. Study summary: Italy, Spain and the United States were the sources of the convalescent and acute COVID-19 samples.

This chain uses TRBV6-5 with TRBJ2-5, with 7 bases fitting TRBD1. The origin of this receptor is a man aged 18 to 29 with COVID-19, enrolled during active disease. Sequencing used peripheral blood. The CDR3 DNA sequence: TGTGCCAGCAGTACCCGGGACAGCCAAGAGACCCAGTACTTC. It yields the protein CASSTRDSQETQYF.